This TCR beta chain was sequenced for a study of blood T cells in healthy people across ages. Study context: About one barcoded beta molecule per two T cells was captured by template switching.

The study drew donors from healthy Caucasian individuals in Russia aged about 6 to 90. Combining a sample-barcoded 5' primer with a J-beta primer mix, a second PCR ran for 7 to 11 cycles. A template-switch adaptor containing 12 random nucleotides labeled each cDNA molecule. One entry per CDR3 protein, called by TCRdb with MiXCR from the 5' RACE reads. The sample shows fewer than 2,000,000 distinct CDR3 sequences, about two fifths of them seen only once. Germline-derived CDR1 and CDR2 are MNHEY and SVGAGI. Trimming cost V 2 bases and J 4 bases; bases outside gene matches: 7. The CDR3 is made up of 15 amino acids.

The clonotype was recovered from a human donor in good health. This rearrangement joins TRBV6-5 to TRBJ2-5; 7 nucleotides align to TRBD1. The sample comprised blood. The CDR3 DNA sequence: TGTGCCAGCAGTTACGAGACAGGGCCGGGAGAGACCCAGTACTTC. Translating gives CASSYETGPGETQYF.